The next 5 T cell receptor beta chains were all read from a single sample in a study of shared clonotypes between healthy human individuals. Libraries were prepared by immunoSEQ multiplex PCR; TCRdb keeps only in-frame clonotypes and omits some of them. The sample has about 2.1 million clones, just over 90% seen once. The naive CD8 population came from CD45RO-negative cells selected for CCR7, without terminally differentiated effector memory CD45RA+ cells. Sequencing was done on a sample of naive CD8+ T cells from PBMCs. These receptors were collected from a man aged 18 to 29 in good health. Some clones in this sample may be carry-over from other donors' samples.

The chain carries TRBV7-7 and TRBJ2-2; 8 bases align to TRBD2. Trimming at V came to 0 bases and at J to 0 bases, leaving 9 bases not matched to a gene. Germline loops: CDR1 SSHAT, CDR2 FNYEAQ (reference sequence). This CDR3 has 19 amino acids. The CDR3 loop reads CASSLAFFGREANTGELFF. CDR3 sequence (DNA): TGTGCCAGCAGCTTAGCATTTTTTGGGCGGGAGGCGAACACCGGGGAGCTGTTTTTT. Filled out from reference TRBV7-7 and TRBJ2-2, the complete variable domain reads GAGVSQSPRYKVTKRGQDVTLRCDPISSHATLYWYQQALGQGPEFLTYFNYEAQPDKSGLPSDRFSAERPEGSISTLTIQRTEQRDSAMYRCASSLAFFGREANTGELFFGEGSRLTVL.

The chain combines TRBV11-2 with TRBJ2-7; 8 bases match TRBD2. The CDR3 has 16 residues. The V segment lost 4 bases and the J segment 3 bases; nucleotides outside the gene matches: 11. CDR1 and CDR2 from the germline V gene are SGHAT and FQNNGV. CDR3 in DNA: TGTGCCAGCAGCTCCAGGCGGGGGGCGAATCTCTACGAGCAGTACTTC. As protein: CASSSRRGANLYEQYF.

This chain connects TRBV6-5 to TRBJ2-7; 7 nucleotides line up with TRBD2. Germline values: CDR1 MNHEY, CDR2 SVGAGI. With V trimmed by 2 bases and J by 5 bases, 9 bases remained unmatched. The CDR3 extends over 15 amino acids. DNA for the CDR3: TGTGCCAGCAGTTACCTGGGCGGGAGTTTCCACGAGCAGTACTTC. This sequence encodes CASSYLGGSFHEQYF.

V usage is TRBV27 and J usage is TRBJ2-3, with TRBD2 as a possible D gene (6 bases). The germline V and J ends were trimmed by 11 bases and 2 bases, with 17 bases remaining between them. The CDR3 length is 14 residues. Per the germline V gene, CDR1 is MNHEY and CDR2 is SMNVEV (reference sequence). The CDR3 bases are TGTGCCTCCGGAGGGCCGGGATACACAGATACGCAGTATTTT. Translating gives CASGGPGYTDTQYF.

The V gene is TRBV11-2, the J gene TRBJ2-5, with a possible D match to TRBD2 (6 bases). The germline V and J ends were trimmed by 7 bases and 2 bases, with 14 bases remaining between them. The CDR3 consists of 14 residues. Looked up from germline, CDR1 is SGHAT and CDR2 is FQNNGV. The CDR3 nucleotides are TGTGCCAGCACCTCTGGGAGGAATCAAGAGACCCAGTACTTC. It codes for CASTSGRNQETQYF.